This TCR beta chain came from a study of cytotoxic CD8 clonotypes in ibrutinib-treated CLL. Study in general: Median treatment time before response sampling was 12 months, range 6 to 36.

Study results and limitations: Stable or contracted on treatment, public clonotypes were also uncommon.

V was cut by 3 bases and J by 8 bases, with 7 bases left in between. Per germline, CDR1 MDHEN and CDR2 SYDVKM. The CDR3 contains 11 residues. The assay was immunoSEQ multiplex PCR, and TCRdb's table has in-frame clones only and misses some. The sample holds 60,000 to 65,000 clones, roughly 50% seen once. As concerns this clone: Its antigen is undetermined.

The sample in question was PBMCs, obtained after 12 months of ibrutinib treatment. This clonotype was obtained from a human donor with chronic lymphocytic leukemia. The chain joins TRBV28 to TRBJ1-2, with D possibly TRBD1 on 5 matching bases. DNA for the CDR3: TGTGCCAGCAGTTTCCAGGGAGGCTACACCTTC. Protein sequence: CASSFQGGYTF.